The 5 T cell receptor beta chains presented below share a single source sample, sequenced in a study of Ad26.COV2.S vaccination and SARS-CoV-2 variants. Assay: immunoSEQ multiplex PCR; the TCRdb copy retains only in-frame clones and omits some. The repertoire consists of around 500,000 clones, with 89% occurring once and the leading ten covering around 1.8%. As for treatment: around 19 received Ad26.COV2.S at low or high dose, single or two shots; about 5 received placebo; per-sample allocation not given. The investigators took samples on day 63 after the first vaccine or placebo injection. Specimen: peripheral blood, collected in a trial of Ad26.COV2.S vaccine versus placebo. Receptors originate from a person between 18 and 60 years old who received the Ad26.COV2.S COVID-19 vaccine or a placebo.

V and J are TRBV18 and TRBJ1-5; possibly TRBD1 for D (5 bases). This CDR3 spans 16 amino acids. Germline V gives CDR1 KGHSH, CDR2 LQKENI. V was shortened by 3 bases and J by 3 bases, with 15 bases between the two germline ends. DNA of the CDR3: TGTGCCAGCTCACCCGGGGACCAGATCTTCAATCAGCCCCAGCATTTT. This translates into CASSPGDQIFNQPQHF.

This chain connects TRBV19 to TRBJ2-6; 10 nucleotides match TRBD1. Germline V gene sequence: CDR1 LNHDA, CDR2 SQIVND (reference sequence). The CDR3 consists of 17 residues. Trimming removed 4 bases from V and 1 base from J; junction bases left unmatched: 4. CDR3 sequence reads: CASSTTGGLSGANVLTF. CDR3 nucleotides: TGTGCCAGTAGTACGACAGGGGGCTTGTCTGGGGCCAACGTCCTGACTTTC.

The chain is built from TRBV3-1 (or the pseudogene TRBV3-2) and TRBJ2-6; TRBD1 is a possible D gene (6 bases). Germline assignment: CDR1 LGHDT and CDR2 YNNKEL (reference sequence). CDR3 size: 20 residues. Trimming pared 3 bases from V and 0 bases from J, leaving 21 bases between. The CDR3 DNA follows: TGTGCCAGCAGCCAGGATAGCAATAGGGGGTATAGCTCTGGGGCCAACGTCCTGACTTTC. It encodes CASSQDSNRGYSSGANVLTF.

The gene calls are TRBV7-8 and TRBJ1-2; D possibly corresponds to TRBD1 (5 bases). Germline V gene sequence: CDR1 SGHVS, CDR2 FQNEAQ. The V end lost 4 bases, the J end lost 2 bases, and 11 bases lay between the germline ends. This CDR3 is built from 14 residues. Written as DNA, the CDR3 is TGTGCCAGCAGCTCCAGGGTGTCGAACTATGGCTACACCTTC. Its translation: CASSSRVSNYGYTF.

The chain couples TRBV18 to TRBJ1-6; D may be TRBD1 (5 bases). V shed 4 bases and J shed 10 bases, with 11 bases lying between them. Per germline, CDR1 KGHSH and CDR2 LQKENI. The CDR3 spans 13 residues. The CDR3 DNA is TGTGCCAGCTCACGGTTAGACAGCTCACCCCTCCACTTT. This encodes CASSRLDSSPLHF.